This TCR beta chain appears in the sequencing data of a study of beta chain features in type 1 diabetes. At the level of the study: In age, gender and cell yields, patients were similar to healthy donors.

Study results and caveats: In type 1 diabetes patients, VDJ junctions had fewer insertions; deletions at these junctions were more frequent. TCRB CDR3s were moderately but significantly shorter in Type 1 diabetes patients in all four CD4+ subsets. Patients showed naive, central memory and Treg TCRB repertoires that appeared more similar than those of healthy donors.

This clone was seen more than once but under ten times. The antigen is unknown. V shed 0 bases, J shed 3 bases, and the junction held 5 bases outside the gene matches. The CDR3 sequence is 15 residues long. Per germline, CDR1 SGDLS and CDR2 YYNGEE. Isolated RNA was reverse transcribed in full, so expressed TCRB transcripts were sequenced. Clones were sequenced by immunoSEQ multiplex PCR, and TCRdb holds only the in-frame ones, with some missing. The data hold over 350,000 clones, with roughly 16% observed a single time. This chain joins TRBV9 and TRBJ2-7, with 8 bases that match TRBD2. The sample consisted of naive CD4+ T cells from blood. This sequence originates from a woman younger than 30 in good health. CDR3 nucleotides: TGTGCCAGCAGCGTAGCAGCGACTAGCGACTACGAGCAGTACTTC. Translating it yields CASSVAATSDYEQYF.